In its sample, the clone carrying this T cell receptor beta chain was seen many times. As yet, its antigen is unknown. Combining iRepertoire HTBI primers with Arm-PCR of CDR3 regions, the authors built TCR beta libraries. MiXCR was run by TCRdb on the multiplex PCR reads, yielding one entry per CDR3 protein. The sample lists approximately 400,000 distinct CDR3 sequences, approximately 15% seen once, with approximately 15% in the top ten. This sample was included in a study of regulatory T cells in long-lasting Graves disease. The study, taken as a whole, reports: Accuracy could have been hurt by small sample size.

As for time point: newly diagnosed GD, antithyroid drugs for less than 3 months. Extracted RNA from PBMCs served as the source of the TCR library. Germline V lookup: CDR1 LGHNT, CDR2 FRNRAP. This CDR3 is 14 amino acids long. V dropped 1 base and J dropped 4 bases, with 10 bases sitting between them. These data also formed part of another study, on T cells in Graves' hyperthyroidism and ophthalmopathy. That study reports: First-round RT-PCR of the TCR CDR3 relied on the HTBI primer set.

The chain combines TRBV12-5 with TRBJ1-1; D is unresolved. This clonotype was obtained from a woman aged 25 to 39 with Graves disease. This material consisted of peripheral blood mononuclear cells (PBMCs), taken at new diagnosis, from a patient treated with antithyroid drugs. The CDR3 reads CASGLGAPSTEAFF. The CDR3 nucleotides are TGTGCTAGTGGTTTGGGGGCCCCCAGCACTGAAGCTTTCTTT.